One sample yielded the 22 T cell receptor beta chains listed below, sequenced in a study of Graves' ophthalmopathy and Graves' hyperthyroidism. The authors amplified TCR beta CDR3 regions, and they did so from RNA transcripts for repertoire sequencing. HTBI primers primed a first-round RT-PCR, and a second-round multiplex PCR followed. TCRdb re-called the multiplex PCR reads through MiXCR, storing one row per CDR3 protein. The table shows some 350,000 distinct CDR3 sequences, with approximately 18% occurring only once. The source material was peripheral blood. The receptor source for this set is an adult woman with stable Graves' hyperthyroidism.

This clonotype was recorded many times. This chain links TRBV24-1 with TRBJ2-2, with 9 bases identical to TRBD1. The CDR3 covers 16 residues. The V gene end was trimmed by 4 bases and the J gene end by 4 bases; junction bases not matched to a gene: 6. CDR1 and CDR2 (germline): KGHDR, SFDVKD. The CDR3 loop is CATSERGQGVTGELFF. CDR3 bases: TGTGCCACCAGTGAGCGGGGACAGGGCGTCACCGGGGAGCTGTTTTTT.

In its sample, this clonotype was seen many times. This CDR3 reads CASSRIMTGASGNTIYF. DNA for the CDR3: TGTGCCAGCTCCCGAATAATGACAGGCGCATCGGGAAACACCATATATTTT. This chain uses TRBV6-4 with TRBJ1-3; D possibly corresponds to TRBD1 (6 bases). CDR1 MRHNA and CDR2 SNTAGT come from the germline V gene. The length of the CDR3 is 17 residues. Deletions cut 8 bases from V and 4 bases from J, with 24 bases between.

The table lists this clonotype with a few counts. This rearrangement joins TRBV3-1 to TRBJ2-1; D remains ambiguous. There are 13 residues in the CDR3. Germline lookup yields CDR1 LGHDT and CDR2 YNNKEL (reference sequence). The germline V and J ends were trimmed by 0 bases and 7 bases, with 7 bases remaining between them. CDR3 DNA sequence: TGTGCCAGCAGCCAAGATCCTAATAATGAGCAGTTCTTC. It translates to CASSQDPNNEQFF.

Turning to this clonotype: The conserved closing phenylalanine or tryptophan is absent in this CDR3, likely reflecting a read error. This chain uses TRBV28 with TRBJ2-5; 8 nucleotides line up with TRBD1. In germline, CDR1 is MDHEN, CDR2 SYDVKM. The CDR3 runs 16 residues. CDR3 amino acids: CASSSLGTGAQESQYY. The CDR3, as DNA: TGTGCCAGCAGTTCGCTAGGGACAGGAGCCCAAGAGTCCCAGTACTAC.

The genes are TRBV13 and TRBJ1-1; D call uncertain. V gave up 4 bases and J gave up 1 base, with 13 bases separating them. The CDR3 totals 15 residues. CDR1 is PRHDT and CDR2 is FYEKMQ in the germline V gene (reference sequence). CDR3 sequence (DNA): TGTGCCAGCAGCTCGTCTCTGGAGAGGAACACTGAAGCTTTCTTT. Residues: CASSSSLERNTEAFF.

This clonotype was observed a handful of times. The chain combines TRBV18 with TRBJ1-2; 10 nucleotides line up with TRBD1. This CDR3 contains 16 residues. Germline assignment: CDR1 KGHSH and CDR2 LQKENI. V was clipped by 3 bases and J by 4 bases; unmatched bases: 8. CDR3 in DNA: TGTGCCAGCTCACCTTTGGGACAGGGGAAAGTCTATGGCTACACCTTC. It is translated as CASSPLGQGKVYGYTF.

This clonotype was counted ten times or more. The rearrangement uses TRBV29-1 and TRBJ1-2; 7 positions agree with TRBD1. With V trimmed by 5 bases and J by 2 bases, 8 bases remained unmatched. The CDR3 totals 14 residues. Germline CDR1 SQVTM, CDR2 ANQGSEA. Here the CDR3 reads CSVPNRQGNYGYTF. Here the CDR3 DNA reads TGCAGCGTTCCTAATAGACAGGGAAACTATGGCTACACCTTC.

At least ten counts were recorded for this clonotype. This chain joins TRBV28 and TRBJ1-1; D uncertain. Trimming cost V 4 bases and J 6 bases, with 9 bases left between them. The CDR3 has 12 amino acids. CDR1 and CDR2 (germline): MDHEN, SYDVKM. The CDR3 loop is CASSSHTSEAFF. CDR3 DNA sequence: TGTGCCAGCAGTTCTCATACGTCTGAAGCTTTCTTT.

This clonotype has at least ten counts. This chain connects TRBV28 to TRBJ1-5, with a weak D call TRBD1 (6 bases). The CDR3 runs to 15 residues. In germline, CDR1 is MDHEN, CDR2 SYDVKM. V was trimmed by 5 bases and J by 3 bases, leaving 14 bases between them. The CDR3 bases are TGTGCCAGCAGTACGCCGGGACAAATCAATCAGCCCCAGCATTTT. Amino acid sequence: CASSTPGQINQPQHF.

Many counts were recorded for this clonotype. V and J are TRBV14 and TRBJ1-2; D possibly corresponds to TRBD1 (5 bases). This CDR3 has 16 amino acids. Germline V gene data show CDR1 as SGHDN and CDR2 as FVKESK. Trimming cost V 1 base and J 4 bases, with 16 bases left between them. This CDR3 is CASSQGIGAGTYGYTF. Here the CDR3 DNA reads TGTGCCAGCAGCCAAGGAATCGGGGCAGGGACCTATGGCTACACCTTC.

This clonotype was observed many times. The chain's CDR3 is CASSLSGGPAYEQYF. The CDR3 DNA sequence: TGTGCCAGCAGTTTAAGTGGGGGACCGGCCTACGAGCAGTACTTC. The chain couples TRBV12-3 or TRBV12-4 to TRBJ2-7, with D perhaps TRBD1 or TRBD2 (5 bases each). CDR3 size: 15 residues. V gave up 2 bases and J gave up 2 bases, with 13 bases separating them.

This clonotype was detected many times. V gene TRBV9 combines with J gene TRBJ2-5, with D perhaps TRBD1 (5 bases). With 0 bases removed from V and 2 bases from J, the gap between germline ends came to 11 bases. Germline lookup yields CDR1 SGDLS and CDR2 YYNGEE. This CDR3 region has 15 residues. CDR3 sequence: CASSVGEQVQETQYF. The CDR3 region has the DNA TGTGCCAGCAGCGTAGGGGAACAGGTTCAAGAGACCCAGTACTTC. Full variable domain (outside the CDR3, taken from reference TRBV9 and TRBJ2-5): DSGVTQTPKHLITATGQRVTLRCSPRSGDLSVYWYQQSLDQGLQFLIQYYNGEERAKGNILERFSAQQFPDLHSELNLSSLELGDSALYFCASSVGEQVQETQYFGPGTRLLVL.

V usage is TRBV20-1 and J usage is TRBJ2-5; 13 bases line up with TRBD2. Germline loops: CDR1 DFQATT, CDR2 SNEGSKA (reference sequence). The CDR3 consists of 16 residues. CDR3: CSPQGLAGTVQETQYF. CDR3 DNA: TGCAGCCCCCAGGGACTAGCGGGAACCGTGCAAGAGACCCAGTACTTC.

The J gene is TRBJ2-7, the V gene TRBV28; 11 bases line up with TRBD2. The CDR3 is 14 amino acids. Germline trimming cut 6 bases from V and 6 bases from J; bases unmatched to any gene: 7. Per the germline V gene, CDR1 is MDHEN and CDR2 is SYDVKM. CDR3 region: CASRYSGRAGEQYF. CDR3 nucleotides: TGTGCCAGCAGATATAGCGGGAGGGCCGGCGAGCAGTACTTC.

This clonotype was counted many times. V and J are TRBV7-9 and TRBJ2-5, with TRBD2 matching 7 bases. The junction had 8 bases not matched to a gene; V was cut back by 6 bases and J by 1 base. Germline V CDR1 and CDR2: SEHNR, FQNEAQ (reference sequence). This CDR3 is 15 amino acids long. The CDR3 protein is CASSRTRSSQETQYF. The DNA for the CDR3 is TGTGCCAGCAGTCGGACTAGGAGCTCCCAAGAGACCCAGTACTTC.

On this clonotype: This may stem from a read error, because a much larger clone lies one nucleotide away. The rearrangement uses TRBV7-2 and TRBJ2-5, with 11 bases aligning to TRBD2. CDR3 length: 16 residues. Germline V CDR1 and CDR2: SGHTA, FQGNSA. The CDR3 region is CASSLAGTSGERTRYF. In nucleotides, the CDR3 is TGTGCCAGCAGCTTAGCGGGGACTAGCGGCGAAAGGACCCGGTACTTC.

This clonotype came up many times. The CDR3 DNA sequence: TGTGCCACCAGCAGCGGGGACCGACTCTACGAGCAGTACTTC. Protein: CATSSGDRLYEQYF. The chain uses TRBV15 and TRBJ2-7; possibly TRBD1 or TRBD2 for D (5 bases each). This CDR3 has 14 residues. From germline, CDR1 is LNHNV and CDR2 YYDKDF (reference sequence). V was cut by 3 bases and J by 3 bases, with 12 bases left in between.

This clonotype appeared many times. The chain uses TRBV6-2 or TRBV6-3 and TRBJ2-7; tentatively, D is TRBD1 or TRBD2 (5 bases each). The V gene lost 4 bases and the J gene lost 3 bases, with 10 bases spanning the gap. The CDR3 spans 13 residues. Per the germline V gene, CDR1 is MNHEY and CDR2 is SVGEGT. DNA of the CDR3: TGTGCCAGCAGTTCTCCAGGGAGCTACGAGCAGTACTTC. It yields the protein CASSSPGSYEQYF.

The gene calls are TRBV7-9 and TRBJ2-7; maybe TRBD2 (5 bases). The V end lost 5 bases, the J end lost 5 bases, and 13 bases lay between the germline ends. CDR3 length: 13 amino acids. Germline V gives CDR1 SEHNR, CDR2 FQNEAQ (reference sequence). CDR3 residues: CASSHSSRDEQYF. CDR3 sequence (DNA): TGTGCCAGCAGCCACAGTTCGAGGGACGAGCAGTACTTC.

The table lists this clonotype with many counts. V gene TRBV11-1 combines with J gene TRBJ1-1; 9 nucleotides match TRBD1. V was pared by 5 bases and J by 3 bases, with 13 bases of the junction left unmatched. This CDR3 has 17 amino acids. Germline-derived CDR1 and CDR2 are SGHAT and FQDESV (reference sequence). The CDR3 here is CASSPRHRGQVYTEAFF. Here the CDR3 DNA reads TGTGCCAGCAGCCCAAGGCACAGGGGGCAGGTGTACACTGAAGCTTTCTTT.

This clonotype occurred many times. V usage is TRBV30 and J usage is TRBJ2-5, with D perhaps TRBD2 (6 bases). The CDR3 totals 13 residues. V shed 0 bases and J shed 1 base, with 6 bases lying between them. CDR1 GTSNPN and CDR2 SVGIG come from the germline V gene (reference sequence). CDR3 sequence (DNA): TGTGCCTGGAGTGTTAGCGGCCAAGAGACCCAGTACTTC. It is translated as CAWSVSGQETQYF.

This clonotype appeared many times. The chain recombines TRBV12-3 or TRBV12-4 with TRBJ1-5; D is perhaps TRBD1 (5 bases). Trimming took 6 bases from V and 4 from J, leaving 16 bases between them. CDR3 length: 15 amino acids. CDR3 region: CASRMERQSNQPQHF. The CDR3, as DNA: TGTGCCAGCAGGATGGAAAGACAGAGTAATCAGCCCCAGCATTTT.